This entry concerns a single T cell receptor beta chain. Its cognate antigen is unknown. From germline, CDR1 is LGHNA and CDR2 YSLEER. This CDR3 region has 15 residues. This entry belongs to a study of CXCR3-negative and CXCR3-positive naive CD8 T cells. Whole-study results and caveats: The study found that naive CXCR3-negative and CXCR3-positive cells shared TRBV-TRBJ usage, while memory cells differed. Compared with CXCR3-negative naive cells, CXCR3-positive naive cells showed more hydrophobic TRB CDR3s. Naive subsets were similarly diverse, while memory CD8+ repertoires were much less diverse.

5' RACE with UMI labels generated the TRB cDNA libraries. Using the 5' RACE reads, TCRdb records one entry per CDR3 protein without DNA. The sample has approximately 62,000 distinct CDR3 sequences. Source material: naive CXCR3- CD8+ T cells from blood. Noted subset: CD45RO-CCR7+CD27+CD95- naive CD8+ T cells lacking CXCR3 (TNR3-). The chain employs TRBV4-3 and TRBJ2-3. The source of this sequence is a human donor in good health. Some clones in this sample may be carry-over from other donors' samples. The CDR3: CASSQELGFTDTQYF.